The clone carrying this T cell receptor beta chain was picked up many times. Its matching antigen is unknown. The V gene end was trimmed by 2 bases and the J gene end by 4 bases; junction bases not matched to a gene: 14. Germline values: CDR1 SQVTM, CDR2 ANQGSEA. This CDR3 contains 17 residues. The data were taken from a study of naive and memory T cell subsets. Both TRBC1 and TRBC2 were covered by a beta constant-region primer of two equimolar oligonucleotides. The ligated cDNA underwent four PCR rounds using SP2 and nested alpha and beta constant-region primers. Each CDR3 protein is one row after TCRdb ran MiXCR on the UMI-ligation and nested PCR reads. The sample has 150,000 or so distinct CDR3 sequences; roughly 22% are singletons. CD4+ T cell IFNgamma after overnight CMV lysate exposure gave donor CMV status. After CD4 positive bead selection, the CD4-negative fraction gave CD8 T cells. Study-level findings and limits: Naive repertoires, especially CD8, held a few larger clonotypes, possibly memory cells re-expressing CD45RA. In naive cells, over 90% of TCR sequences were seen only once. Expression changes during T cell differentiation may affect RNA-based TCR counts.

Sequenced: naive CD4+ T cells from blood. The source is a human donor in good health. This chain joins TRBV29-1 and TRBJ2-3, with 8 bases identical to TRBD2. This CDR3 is CSVERGSRTSLSDTQYF. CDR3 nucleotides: TGCAGCGTTGAACGGGGTTCGAGGACTAGCTTGTCAGATACGCAGTATTTT.